The clone carrying this T cell receptor (beta chain) was seen a handful of times. Original handling: Scientists estimated how many nucleated cells there were by amplifying reference gene primers. Method: immunoSEQ multiplex PCR; TCRdb's copy keeps in-frame clones and lacks some. The DNA gave D and trimming, while V, J and clone size come from that table. The data contain 150,000 to 200,000 clones, about nine tenths of them seen just once; the ten biggest clones take up more than 3%. CDR3 length: 15 amino acids. The germline V gene has CDR1 GTSNPN and CDR2 SVGIG (reference sequence). V gave up 4 bases and J gave up 10 bases; unmatched junction bases: 10. This record comes from a study of blood T cell repertoires in COVID-19. About the study: COVID-19 samples, acute and convalescent, were from the United States, Italy and Spain. T cells, B-cell-depleted T cells, or PBMCs provided the cDNA or gDNA that served as material.

The chain combines TRBV30 with TRBJ1-6; 10 bases match TRBD1. Sample: peripheral blood. This TCR came from a man between 65 and 79 years old with acute or convalescent COVID-19. The CDR3 reads CAWKFRDRGDSPLHF. The CDR3 DNA reads as TGTGCCTGGAAATTCCGGGACAGGGGTGACTCACCCCTCCACTTT.